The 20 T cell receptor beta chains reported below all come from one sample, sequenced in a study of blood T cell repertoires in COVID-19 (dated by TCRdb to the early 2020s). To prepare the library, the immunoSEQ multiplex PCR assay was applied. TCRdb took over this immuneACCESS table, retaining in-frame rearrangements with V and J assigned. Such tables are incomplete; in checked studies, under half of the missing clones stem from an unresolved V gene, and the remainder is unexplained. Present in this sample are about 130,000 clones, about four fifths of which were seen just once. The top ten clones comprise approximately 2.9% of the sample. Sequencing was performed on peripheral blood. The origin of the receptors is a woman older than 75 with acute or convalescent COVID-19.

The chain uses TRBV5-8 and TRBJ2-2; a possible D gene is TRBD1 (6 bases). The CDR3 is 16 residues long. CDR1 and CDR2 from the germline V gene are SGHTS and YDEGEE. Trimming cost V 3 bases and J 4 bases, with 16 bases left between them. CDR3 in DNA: TGTGCCAGCAGCTGGGGACATGCCTGGGGCACCGGGGAGCTGTTTTTT. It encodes CASSWGHAWGTGELFF.

As DNA, the CDR3 is TGTGCCAGCAGTTTAGGCGTGGGACAGGGGTTTAATTCACCCCTCCACTTT. Protein product: CASSLGVGQGFNSPLHF. The chain joins TRBV27 to TRBJ1-6; 10 nucleotides agree with TRBD1. With V trimmed by 2 bases and J by 6 bases, 7 bases remained unmatched. Germline V lookup: CDR1 MNHEY, CDR2 SMNVEV (reference sequence). This CDR3 spans 17 amino acids.

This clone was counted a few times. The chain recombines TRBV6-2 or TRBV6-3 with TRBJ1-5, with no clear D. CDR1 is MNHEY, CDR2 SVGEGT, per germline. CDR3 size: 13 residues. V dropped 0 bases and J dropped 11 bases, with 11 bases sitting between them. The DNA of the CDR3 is TGTGCCAGCAGTTACTCGGTTCCTCCAGCCCAGCATTTT. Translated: CASSYSVPPAQHF.

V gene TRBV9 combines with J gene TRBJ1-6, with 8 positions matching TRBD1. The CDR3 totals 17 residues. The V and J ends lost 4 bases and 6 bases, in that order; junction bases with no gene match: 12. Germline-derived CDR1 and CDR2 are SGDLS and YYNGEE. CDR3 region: CASSYGQGGIGNSPLHF. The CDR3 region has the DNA TGTGCCAGCAGCTATGGACAGGGCGGCATTGGTAATTCACCCCTCCACTTT.

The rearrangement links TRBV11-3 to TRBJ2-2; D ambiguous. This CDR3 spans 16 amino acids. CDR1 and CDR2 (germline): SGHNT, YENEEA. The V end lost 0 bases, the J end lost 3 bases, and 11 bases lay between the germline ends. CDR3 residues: CASSLDPNSHTGELFF. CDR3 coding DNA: TGTGCCAGCAGCTTAGATCCTAACAGTCACACCGGGGAGCTGTTTTTT.

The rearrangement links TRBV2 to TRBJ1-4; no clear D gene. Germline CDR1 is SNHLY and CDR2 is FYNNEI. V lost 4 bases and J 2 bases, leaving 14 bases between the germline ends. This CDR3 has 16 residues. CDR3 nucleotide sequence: TGTGCCAGCAGTGGTTTAGAGGCTTCCACTAATGAAAAACTGTTTTTT. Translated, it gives CASSGLEASTNEKLFF.

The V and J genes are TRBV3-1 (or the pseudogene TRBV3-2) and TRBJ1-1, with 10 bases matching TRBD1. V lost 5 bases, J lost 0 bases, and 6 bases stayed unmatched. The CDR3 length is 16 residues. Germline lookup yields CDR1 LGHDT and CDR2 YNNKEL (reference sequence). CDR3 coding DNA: TGTGCCAGCAGCAGAGGGACAGGGGCGTTGAACACTGAAGCTTTCTTT. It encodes CASSRGTGALNTEAFF.

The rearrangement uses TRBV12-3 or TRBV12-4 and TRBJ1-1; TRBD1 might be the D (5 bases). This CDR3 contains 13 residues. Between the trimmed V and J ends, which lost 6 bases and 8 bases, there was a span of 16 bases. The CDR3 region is CASRLTRGGEAFF. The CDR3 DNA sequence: TGTGCCAGCAGGCTAACACGGGGGGGAGAAGCTTTCTTT.

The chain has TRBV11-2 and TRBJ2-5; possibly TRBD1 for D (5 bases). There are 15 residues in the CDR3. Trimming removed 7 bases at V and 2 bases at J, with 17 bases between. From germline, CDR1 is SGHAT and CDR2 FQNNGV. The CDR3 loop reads CASTISGHPQETQYF. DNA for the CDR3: TGTGCCAGCACCATTTCCGGACACCCTCAAGAGACCCAGTACTTC.

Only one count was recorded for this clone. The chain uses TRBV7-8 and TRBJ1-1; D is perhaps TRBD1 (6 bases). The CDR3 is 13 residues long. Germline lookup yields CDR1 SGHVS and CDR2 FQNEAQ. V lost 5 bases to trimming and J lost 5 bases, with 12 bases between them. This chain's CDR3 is CASSDYRETEAFF. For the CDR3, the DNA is TGTGCCAGCAGCGATTACAGGGAAACTGAAGCTTTCTTT.

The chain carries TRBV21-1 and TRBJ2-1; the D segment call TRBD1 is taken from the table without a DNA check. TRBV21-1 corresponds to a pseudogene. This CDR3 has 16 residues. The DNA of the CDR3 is TGTGCCAGCAGCAAAAGCCGGGACAGGGAGAACGGCGAGCAGTTCTTC. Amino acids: CASSKSRDRENGEQFF.

The CDR3 protein is CASSGVGGRFSTEAFF. The CDR3 DNA reads TGTGCCAGCAGTGGGGTTGGAGGTCGCTTTAGCACTGAAGCTTTCTTT. This chain uses TRBV5-4 with TRBJ1-1; D is ambiguous. Trimming pared 5 bases from V and 4 bases from J, leaving 21 bases between. This CDR3 has 16 residues. Looked up from germline, CDR1 is SGHNT and CDR2 is YYREEE (reference sequence).

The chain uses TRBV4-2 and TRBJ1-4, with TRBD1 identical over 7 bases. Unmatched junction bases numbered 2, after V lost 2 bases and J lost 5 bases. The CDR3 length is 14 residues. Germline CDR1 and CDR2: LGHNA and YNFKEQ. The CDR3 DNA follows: TGTGCCAGCAGCCAACCACAGGGGAATGAAAAACTGTTTTTT. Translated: CASSQPQGNEKLFF.

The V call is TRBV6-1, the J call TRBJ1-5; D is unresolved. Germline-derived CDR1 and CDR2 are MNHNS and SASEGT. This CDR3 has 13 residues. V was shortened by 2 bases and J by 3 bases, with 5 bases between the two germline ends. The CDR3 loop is CASSETANQPQHF. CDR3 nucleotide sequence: TGTGCCAGCAGTGAAACAGCCAATCAGCCCCAGCATTTT.

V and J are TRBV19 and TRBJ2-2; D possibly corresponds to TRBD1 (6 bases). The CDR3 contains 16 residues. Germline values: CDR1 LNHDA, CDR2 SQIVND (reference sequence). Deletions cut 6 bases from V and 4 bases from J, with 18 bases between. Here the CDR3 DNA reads TGTGCCAGTAGGCAGCCAGTGACAGGAGGCACCGGGGAGCTGTTTTTT. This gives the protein CASRQPVTGGTGELFF.

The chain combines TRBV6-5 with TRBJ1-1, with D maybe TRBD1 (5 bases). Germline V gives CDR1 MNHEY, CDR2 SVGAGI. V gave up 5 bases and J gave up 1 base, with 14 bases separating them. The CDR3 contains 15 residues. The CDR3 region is CASSIQQGSNTEAFF. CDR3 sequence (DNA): TGTGCCAGCAGTATCCAGCAGGGTTCGAACACTGAAGCTTTCTTT.

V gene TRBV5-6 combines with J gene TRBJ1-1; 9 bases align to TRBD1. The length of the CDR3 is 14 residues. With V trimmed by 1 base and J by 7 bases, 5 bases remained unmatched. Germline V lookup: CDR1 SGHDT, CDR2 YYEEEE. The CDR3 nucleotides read TGTGCCAGCAGCTTGTACAGGGGGCAGAGTGAAGCTTTCTTT. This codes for CASSLYRGQSEAFF. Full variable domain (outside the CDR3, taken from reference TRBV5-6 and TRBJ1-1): DAGVTQSPTHLIKTRGQQVTLRCSPKSGHDTVSWYQQALGQGPQFIFQYYEEEERQRGNFPDRFSGHQFPNYSSELNVNALLLGDSALYLCASSLYRGQSEAFFGQGTRLTVV.

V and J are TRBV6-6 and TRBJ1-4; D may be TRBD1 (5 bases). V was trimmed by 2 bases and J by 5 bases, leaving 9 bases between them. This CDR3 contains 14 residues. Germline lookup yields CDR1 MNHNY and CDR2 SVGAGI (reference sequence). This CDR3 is CASSYINRNEKLFF. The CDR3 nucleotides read TGTGCCAGCAGTTACATAAACAGGAATGAAAAACTGTTTTTT.

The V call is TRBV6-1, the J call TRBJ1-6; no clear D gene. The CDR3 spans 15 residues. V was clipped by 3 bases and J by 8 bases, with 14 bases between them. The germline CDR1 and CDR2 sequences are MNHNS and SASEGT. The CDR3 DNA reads TGTGCCAGCAGTGACCCAGCCGACGGGTATTCACCCCTCCACTTT. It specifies CASSDPADGYSPLHF.

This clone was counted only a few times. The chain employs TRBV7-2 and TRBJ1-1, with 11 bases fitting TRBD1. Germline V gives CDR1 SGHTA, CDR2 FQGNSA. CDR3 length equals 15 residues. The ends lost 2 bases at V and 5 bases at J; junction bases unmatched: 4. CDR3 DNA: TGTGCCAGCAGCTTAAGGGGACAGGGGGATACTGAAGCTTTCTTT. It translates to CASSLRGQGDTEAFF.